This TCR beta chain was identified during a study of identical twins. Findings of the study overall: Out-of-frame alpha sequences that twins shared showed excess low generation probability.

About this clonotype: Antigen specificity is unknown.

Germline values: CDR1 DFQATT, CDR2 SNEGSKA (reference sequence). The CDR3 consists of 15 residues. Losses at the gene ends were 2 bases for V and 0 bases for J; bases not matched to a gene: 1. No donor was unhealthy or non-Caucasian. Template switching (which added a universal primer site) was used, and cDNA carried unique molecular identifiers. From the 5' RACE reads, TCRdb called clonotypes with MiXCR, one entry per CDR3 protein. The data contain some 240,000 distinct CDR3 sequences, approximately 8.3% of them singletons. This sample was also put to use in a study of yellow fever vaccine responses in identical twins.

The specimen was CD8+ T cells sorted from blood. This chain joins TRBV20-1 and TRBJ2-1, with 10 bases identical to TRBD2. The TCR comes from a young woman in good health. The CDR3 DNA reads TGCAGTGCTAGACTAGCGGGAGTCTCCTACAATGAGCAGTTCTTC. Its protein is CSARLAGVSYNEQFF.